The rows below give T cell receptor beta chains drawn from one sample of a study of control samples from healthy donors and cancer patients. Here immunoSEQ multiplex PCR was the method, and the copy in TCRdb shows in-frame clones only, minus some. Of about 31,000 clones detected, around 94% appear once; the ten largest clones hold under 8%. The specimen was blood. Receptors were obtained from a man aged 55 to 70 in good health. The CDR3 runs from the conserved cysteine through the conserved F or W.

v_call	j_call	cdr3_aa
TRBV7-2	TRBJ1-5	CASSSRQGDQPQHF
TRBV24-1	TRBJ2-3	CATSVSGGSDTQYF
TRBV7-7	TRBJ2-3	CASSLGTSGGSDTQYF
TRBV6-5	TRBJ1-2	CASSITGGGYTF
TRBV6-2/TRBV6-3	TRBJ1-1	CASSAGALNTEAFF
TRBV6-5	TRBJ1-6	CASSYLDTLNSPLHF
TRBV4-3	TRBJ1-3	CASSQGEGLGGNTIYF
TRBV15	TRBJ2-7	CATSRETGSYEQYF
TRBV6-5	TRBJ1-2	CASRLDPTDYGYTF
TRBV29-1	TRBJ1-3	CSVEDSFSGNTIYF
TRBV11-2	TRBJ2-7	CASRSDSYEQYF
TRBV29-1	TRBJ1-1	CSVLQGRREAFF
TRBV19	TRBJ1-2	CASSIGGGNGYTF
TRBV28	TRBJ1-6	CASSATDRFARSYNSPLHF
TRBV18	TRBJ2-5	CASSPLAGGQETQYF
TRBV7-9	TRBJ1-6	CASSLAGNSPLHF
TRBV6-1	TRBJ1-1	CASSEVPGVSTEAFF
TRBV12-3/TRBV12-4	TRBJ2-1	CASSFPNDNEQFF
TRBV3-1/TRBV3-2	TRBJ2-3	CASSQGTQRGYF
TRBV27	TRBJ1-2	CASSLAGTDYGYTF
TRBV12-3/TRBV12-4	TRBJ1-2	CASNSGGYGYTF
TRBV14	TRBJ1-1	CASSQRGKAFF
TRBV19	TRBJ2-5	CASSIRETQYF
TRBV30	TRBJ2-7	CAWTSGRYEQYF
TRBV28	TRBJ1-2	CASKTAGFGYTF
TRBV5-1	TRBJ2-3	CASSFSSGNPTDTQYF
TRBV5-5	TRBJ1-1	CASSLWRGIDTEAFF
TRBV7-9	TRBJ1-1	CASSPRQGRATEAFF
TRBV27	TRBJ2-6	CASSRGQGLAGANVLTF
TRBV18	TRBJ1-2	CASSSQSGLDYGYTF
TRBV7-9	TRBJ1-2	CASSSGRRYTF
TRBV6-2/TRBV6-3	TRBJ1-6	CASSYSMADHSPLHF
TRBV19	TRBJ1-2	CATGQGLDGYTF
TRBV9	TRBJ2-7	CASSANWDGSYEQYF
TRBV7-9	TRBJ1-4	CASSLGQFREKLFF
TRBV6-6	TRBJ1-5	CASTSTNQPQHF
TRBV20-1	TRBJ2-5	CSASDVTAQYF
TRBV14	TRBJ2-1	CASSPGHNEQFF
TRBV9	TRBJ2-5	CASSVAPGVGETQYF
TRBV18	TRBJ1-2	CASSPAPGLGLYGYTF
TRBV13	TRBJ2-1	CASSPFGGRSSYNEQFF
TRBV13	TRBJ1-5	CASSLGINQPQHF